A single TCR beta chain is shown here with its context. Its target is not known. The primer mix had 60 V beta and 13 J beta primers. Sequenced by immunoSEQ multiplex PCR; TCRdb stores in-frame clones only, minus some. In the table there are more than 60,000 clones, roughly 80% of which are singletons. The data were obtained in a study of glioma-infiltrating T cells after dendritic cell vaccination. As for the study in general: Dendritic cell vaccine was injected intradermally three times, biweekly. Findings and caveats of the study: Higher TCR clonality did not directly relate to longer survival.

The V end lost 9 bases, the J end lost 1 base, and 13 bases lay between the germline ends. This CDR3 has 14 residues. Germline CDR1 SGHKS, CDR2 YYEKEE (reference sequence). This sequence originates from a human donor with glioblastoma. The chain is built from TRBV5-5 and TRBJ2-2; tentatively, D is TRBD2 (6 bases). The sample consisted of blood, taken before dendritic cell vaccination. The CDR3 nucleotides read TGTGCCACCTACAACGGGGGGAACACCGGGGAGCTGTTTTTT. Encoded protein: CATYNGGNTGELFF.